This TCR beta chain comes out of a study of blood T cell repertoires in COVID-19. Study information: From T cells, B-cell-depleted T cells, or PBMCs came the material, which was cDNA or gDNA.

CDR1 is GTSNPN, CDR2 SVGIG, per germline (reference sequence). V gave up 4 bases and J gave up 5 bases, with 17 bases separating them. This CDR3 comprises 14 residues. Here immunoSEQ multiplex PCR was the method, and the copy in TCRdb shows in-frame clones only, minus some. The table has hundreds of thousands of clones, more than 80% seen once. Sequenced material: peripheral blood. The chain combines TRBV30 with TRBJ2-5, with D uncertain. The TCR was taken from a woman in her 30s with active or convalescent COVID-19. The CDR3 coding sequence is TGTGCCTGGACGTACGGCCTAGGCGGTGAGACCCAGTACTTC. This gives the protein CAWTYGLGGETQYF.